This T cell receptor beta chain is drawn from a study of shared T cell receptors in the human thymus. Only in-frame clones appear in the TCRdb table, and some are missing; sequencing was by immunoSEQ multiplex PCR. This table has about 500,000 clones, 78% appearing once. V was pared by 6 bases and J by 4 bases, with 10 bases of the junction left unmatched. Germline V gene lookup returns CDR1 SNHLY and CDR2 FYNNEI. The CDR3 runs 16 residues. The table lists this clone with a few counts. This sample also belongs to another study, concerning human thymus T cells. From that paper: The thymus tissue came from resections taken during corrective heart surgery. Within thymic and blood repertoires, V and J gene usage appeared to be biased. Related research has reported that thymic repertoires overlap highly among unrelated individuals.

The sample taken for sequencing was thymocytes. The J gene is TRBJ2-3, the V gene TRBV2; 10 bases map to TRBD2. The TCR comes from a boy younger than two with a congenital heart defect. The CDR3 region is CASRSPIAGGADTQYF. CDR3 bases: TGTGCCAGCAGGTCCCCAATAGCGGGAGGTGCAGATACGCAGTATTTT.